This is a list of T cell receptor beta chains from one sample in a study of OX40 agonist ivuxolimab in advanced cancers. Data came from immunoSEQ multiplex PCR; TCRdb stores just in-frame clones and leaves some out. The sample lists tens of thousands of clones, approximately 90% occurring once. The sample in question was CD4+ or CD8+ T cells sorted from blood, obtained in a trial of the OX40 agonist ivuxolimab. The receptors come from an adult with an advanced solid tumor such as melanoma, head and neck, liver or kidney cancer. Both conserved end residues are part of each CDR3. D genes are given only for firm matches. Clone size, where shown, is once, few, many, or a class for clones that have expanded.

J,size,V,D,CDR3,DNA
TRBJ1-5,once,TRBV6-1,TRBD1,CATSWEGASNQPQHF,TGTGCCACTTCCTGGGAGGGGGCGAGCAATCAGCCCCAGCATTTT
TRBJ1-1,-,TRBV5-1,-,CASSLGMGLNTEAFF,TGCGCCAGCAGCTTGGGGATGGGTCTGAACACTGAAGCTTTCTTT
TRBJ1-1,-,TRBV9,-,CASSSDIDTEAFF,TGTGCCAGCAGCAGCGACATCGACACTGAAGCTTTCTTT
TRBJ2-7,once,TRBV6-1,-,CASSERGAGSYEQYF,TGTGCCAGCAGTGAAAGGGGGGCAGGGTCCTACGAGCAGTACTTC
TRBJ2-7,-,TRBV18,TRBD1,CASSPPGTGGEQYF,TGTGCCAGCTCACCACCCGGGACAGGGGGGGAGCAGTACTTC
TRBJ1-4,-,TRBV23-1,-,CASSPGEDGEKLFF,TGCGCCAGCAGTCCGGGGGAGGATGGGGAAAAACTGTTTTTT
TRBJ2-2,-,TRBV7-3,TRBD2,CASSLFGGDPNTGELFF,TGTGCCAGCAGCTTATTCGGGGGGGATCCGAACACCGGGGAGCTGTTTTTT
TRBJ1-2,-,TRBV5-8,-,CASSSWGRSNYGYTF,TGTGCCAGCAGCTCCTGGGGCAGGTCTAACTATGGCTACACCTTC
TRBJ1-5,-,TRBV28,-,CASSQTGGVFQPQHF,TGTGCCAGCAGCCAAACAGGAGGGGTATTTCAGCCCCAGCATTTT
TRBJ2-7,once,TRBV15,TRBD1,CATSPGQGALGEQYF,TGTGCCACCAGTCCGGGACAGGGGGCGTTGGGGGAGCAGTACTTC
TRBJ2-7,-,TRBV11-3,-,CASSPRRIGLYSYEQYF,TGTGCCAGCAGTCCCAGAAGAATCGGTCTGTACTCCTACGAGCAGTACTTC
TRBJ2-3,once,TRBV7-9,TRBD2,CASSLALAGVADTQYF,TGTGCCAGCAGCTTAGCGCTAGCGGGAGTCGCAGATACGCAGTATTTT
TRBJ1-3,-,TRBV19,-,CASRTFSGAFSGNTIYF,TGTGCCAGTAGAACGTTCTCCGGCGCCTTCTCTGGAAACACCATATATTTT
TRBJ1-1,-,TRBV28,TRBD1,CASSSPLPTGQTEAFF,TGTGCCAGCAGTTCCCCTCTACCGACAGGGCAAACTGAAGCTTTCTTT
TRBJ1-1,-,TRBV28,TRBD1,CASSLWDRASTEAFF,TGTGCCAGCAGTTTATGGGACAGGGCGTCAACTGAAGCTTTCTTT
TRBJ2-3,-,TRBV28,TRBD1,CASSLRQGGTDTQYF,TGTGCCAGCAGTTTGCGACAGGGCGGCACAGATACGCAGTATTTT
TRBJ1-3,few,TRBV5-8,-,CASTGTFFSGNTIYF,TGTGCCAGCACCGGGACCTTCTTCTCTGGAAACACCATATATTTT
TRBJ1-3,-,TRBV5-8,-,CASSLLSISGNTIYF,TGTGCCAGCAGCTTGCTGTCGATTTCTGGAAACACCATATATTTT
TRBJ2-1,-,TRBV28,-,CASSLLWNDNEQFF,TGTGCCAGCAGTTTACTGTGGAACGACAATGAGCAGTTCTTC
TRBJ1-2,-,TRBV10-3,-,CAISESEVLGRQYTF,TGTGCCATCAGTGAGTCAGAAGTTTTAGGCAGGCAATACACCTTC
TRBJ1-6,-,TRBV6-5,-,CASSPTLQGSPLHF,TGTGCCAGCAGTCCCACCCTACAAGGTTCACCCCTCCACTTT
TRBJ1-5,-,TRBV6-4,-,CASKDRISNQPQHF,TGTGCCAGCAAAGACAGGATTAGCAATCAGCCCCAGCATTTT
TRBJ2-5,-,TRBV5-1,TRBD2,CASSSEGVAGGQETQYF,TGCGCCAGCAGTTCTGAAGGAGTAGCGGGGGGCCAAGAGACCCAGTACTTC
TRBJ2-7,once,TRBV5-6,-,CASSLVGSYEQYF,TGTGCCAGCAGCCTGGTGGGGTCCTACGAGCAGTACTTC
TRBJ2-7,-,TRBV19,-,CASSDVGYEQYF,TGTGCCTCCTCGGATGTGGGCTACGAGCAGTACTTC
TRBJ2-2,-,TRBV7-2,-,CASSLEVRVGELFF,TGTGCCAGCAGCTTAGAGGTTAGGGTCGGGGAGCTGTTTTTT
TRBJ2-1,-,TRBV7-2,TRBD2,CASSWGRTSGSNEQFF,TGTGCCAGCAGCTGGGGGCGGACTAGCGGGAGCAATGAGCAGTTCTTC
TRBJ1-2,-,TRBV6-1,-,CASSDSGTPYGYTF,TGTGCCAGCAGTGATTCGGGGACACCCTATGGCTACACCTTC
TRBJ2-3,-,TRBV27,-,CASCLGGPGDTQYF,TGTGCCAGCTGTCTCGGGGGGCCAGGAGATACGCAGTATTTT
TRBJ2-1,once,TRBV27,TRBD1,CASSLLDGQGMNEQFF,TGTGCCAGCAGTTTACTCGACGGACAGGGAATGAATGAGCAGTTCTTC
TRBJ2-7,-,TRBV4-1,-,CASSQGHGSGYEQYF,TGCGCCAGCAGCCAGGGCCACGGGAGTGGATACGAGCAGTACTTC
TRBJ1-1,once,TRBV19,-,CASSLTLPPPDEREAFF,TGTGCCAGTAGCCTAACCCTCCCCCCCCCGGACGAAAGAGAAGCTTTCTTT
TRBJ2-3,-,TRBV2,-,CASSEGYTDTQYF,TGTGCCAGCAGTGAGGGGTACACAGATACGCAGTATTTT
TRBJ2-5,-,TRBV4-2,TRBD2,CASSQVWGPAGEMKTQYF,TGTGCCAGCAGCCAAGTTTGGGGACCAGCGGGAGAGATGAAGACCCAGTACTTC
TRBJ2-5,-,TRBV5-1,-,CASSLLGSSQETQYF,TGCGCCAGCAGCTTGTTGGGTTCCTCTCAAGAGACCCAGTACTTC
TRBJ2-1,-,TRBV2,TRBD2,CASSDGPGGGKLAGLYNEQFF,TGTGCCAGCAGTGATGGCCCCGGCGGCGGAAAGCTAGCGGGCCTGTACAATGAGCAGTTCTTC
TRBJ2-1,-,TRBV7-2,-,CASSLERTLDEQFF,TGTGCCAGCAGCTTAGAGAGAACCCTTGATGAGCAGTTCTTC
TRBJ2-1,-,TRBV5-8,TRBD2,CASPRPPGLERRGEQFF,TGTGCCAGCCCCCGTCCGCCGGGACTAGAACGTCGGGGTGAGCAGTTCTTC
TRBJ1-2,-,TRBV29-1,TRBD1,CSDQGGYGYTF,TGCAGCGATCAGGGGGGCTATGGCTACACCTTC
TRBJ2-5,-,TRBV9,TRBD2,CASSGGASGSQETQYF,TGTGCCAGCAGCGGGGGGGCTAGCGGGAGTCAAGAGACCCAGTACTTC
TRBJ2-2,-,TRBV7-6,-,CASSFISRELFF,TGTGCCAGCAGCTTCATCAGCCGGGAGCTGTTTTTT
TRBJ2-1,-,TRBV5-5,TRBD2,CASTQSLAGGYNEQFF,TGTGCCAGCACCCAGAGCCTAGCGGGGGGTTACAATGAGCAGTTCTTC
TRBJ1-1,-,TRBV7-6,TRBD1,CASSSQPSGGTEAFF,TGTGCCAGCAGCTCGCAGCCGTCAGGGGGCACTGAAGCTTTCTTT
TRBJ1-5,-,TRBV28,-,CASSSPGRGTYSNQPQHF,TGTGCCAGCAGTTCGCCGGGACGGGGAACTTATAGCAATCAGCCCCAGCATTTT
TRBJ2-1,-,TRBV19,-,CASSQTGWEQFF,TGTGCCAGTAGTCAAACAGGGTGGGAGCAGTTCTTC
TRBJ2-1,once,TRBV11-2,-,CASSQSSYNEQFF,TGTGCCAGCAGCCAGAGCTCCTACAATGAGCAGTTCTTC
TRBJ2-7,-,TRBV28,TRBD2,CASSLLTSGVSYEQYF,TGTGCCAGCAGTTTATTGACTAGCGGGGTCTCCTACGAGCAGTACTTC
TRBJ2-1,-,TRBV15,TRBD1,CATSSGQGYYNEQFF,TGTGCCACCAGCAGCGGACAGGGCTATTACAATGAGCAGTTCTTC
TRBJ2-1,once,TRBV5-1,TRBD1,CASSLAPGQGRNNEQFF,TGCGCCAGCAGCTTGGCACCGGGACAGGGGAGGAACAATGAGCAGTTCTTC
TRBJ1-1,-,TRBV7-9,-,CASSLFSGLNTEAFF,TGTGCCAGCAGCCTCTTTTCAGGCCTAAACACTGAAGCTTTCTTT